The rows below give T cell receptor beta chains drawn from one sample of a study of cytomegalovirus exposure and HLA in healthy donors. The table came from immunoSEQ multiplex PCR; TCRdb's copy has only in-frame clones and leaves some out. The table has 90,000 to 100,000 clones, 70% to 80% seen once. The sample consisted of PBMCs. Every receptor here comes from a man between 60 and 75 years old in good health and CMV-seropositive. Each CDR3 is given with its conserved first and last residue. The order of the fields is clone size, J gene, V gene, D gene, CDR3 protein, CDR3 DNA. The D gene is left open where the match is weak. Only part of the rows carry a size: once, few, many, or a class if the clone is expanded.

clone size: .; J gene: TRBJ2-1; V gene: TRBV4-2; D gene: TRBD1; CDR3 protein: CASSQTRDRDEQFF; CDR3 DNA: TGTGCCAGCAGCCAAACCCGGGACAGAGATGAGCAGTTCTTC
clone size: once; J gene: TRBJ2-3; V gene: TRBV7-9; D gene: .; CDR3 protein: CASSLDGPPDTQYF; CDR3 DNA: TGTGCCAGCAGCTTAGATGGGCCGCCAGATACGCAGTATTTT
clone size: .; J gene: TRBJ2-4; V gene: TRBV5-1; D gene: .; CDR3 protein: CASSLVERAKNIQYF; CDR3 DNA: TGCGCCAGCAGCTTGGTCGAGCGGGCCAAAAACATTCAGTACTTC
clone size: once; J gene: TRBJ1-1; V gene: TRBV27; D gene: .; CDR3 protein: CASSPGVGTEAFF; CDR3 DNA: TGTGCCAGCAGTCCAGGGGTCGGCACTGAAGCTTTCTTT
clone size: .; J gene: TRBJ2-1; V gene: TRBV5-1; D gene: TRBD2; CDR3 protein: CASSPGGGGDNEQFF; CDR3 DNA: TGCGCCAGCAGCCCCGGGGGCGGGGGGGACAATGAGCAGTTCTTC
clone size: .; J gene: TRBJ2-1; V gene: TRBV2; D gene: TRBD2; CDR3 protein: CASRGGTSSYNEQFF; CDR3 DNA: TGTGCCAGCAGGGGAGGGACCAGCTCCTACAATGAGCAGTTCTTC
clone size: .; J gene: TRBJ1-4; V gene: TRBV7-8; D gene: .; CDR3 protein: CASSSGDYGTNEKLFF; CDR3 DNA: TGTGCCAGCAGCTCAGGGGATTACGGGACTAATGAAAAACTGTTTTTT
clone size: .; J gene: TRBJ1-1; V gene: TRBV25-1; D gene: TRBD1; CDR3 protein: CASSGQGHTEAFF; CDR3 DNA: TGTGCCAGCAGTGGACAGGGTCACACTGAAGCTTTCTTT
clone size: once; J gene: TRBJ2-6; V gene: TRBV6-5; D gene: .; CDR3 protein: CASSYDSSGANVLTF; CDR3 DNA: TGTGCCAGCAGTTACGACAGCTCTGGGGCCAACGTCCTGACTTTC
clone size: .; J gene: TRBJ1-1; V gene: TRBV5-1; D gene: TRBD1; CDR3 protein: CASSGTGEGTEAFF; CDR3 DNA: TGCGCCAGCAGCGGGACAGGTGAAGGGACTGAAGCTTTCTTT
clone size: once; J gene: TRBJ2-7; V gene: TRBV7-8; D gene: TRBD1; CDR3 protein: CASSSVAGTGRSYEQYF; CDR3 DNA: TGTGCCAGCAGCTCGGTGGCCGGGACAGGGCGCTCCTACGAGCAGTACTTC
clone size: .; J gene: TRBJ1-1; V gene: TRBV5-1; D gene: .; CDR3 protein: CASSLDRAGVNTEAFF; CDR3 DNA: TGCGCCAGCAGTCTCGACAGAGCGGGTGTGAACACTGAAGCTTTCTTT
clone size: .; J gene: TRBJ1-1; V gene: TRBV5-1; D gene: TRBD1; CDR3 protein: CASSLGGKMDRGIAEAFF; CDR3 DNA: TGCGCCAGCAGCTTGGGGGGGAAAATGGACAGGGGGATCGCTGAAGCTTTCTTT
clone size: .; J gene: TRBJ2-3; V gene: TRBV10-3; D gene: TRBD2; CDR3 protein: CAIRSGGRGPTSTDTQYF; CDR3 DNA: TGTGCCATCCGGAGCGGGGGGCGGGGCCCGACTAGCACAGATACGCAGTATTTT
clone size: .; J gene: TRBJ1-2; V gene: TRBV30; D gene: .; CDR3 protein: CAWRPTTYGYTF; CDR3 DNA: TGTGCCTGGAGGCCGACAACTTATGGCTACACCTTC
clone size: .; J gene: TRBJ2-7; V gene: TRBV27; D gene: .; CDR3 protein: CASSPGGLLYEQYF; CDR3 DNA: TGTGCCAGCAGTCCCGGGGGACTTCTCTACGAGCAGTACTTC
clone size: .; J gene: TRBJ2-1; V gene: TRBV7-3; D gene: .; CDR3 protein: CASSLTSAQGTYNEQFF; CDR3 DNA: TGTGCCAGCAGCTTAACTTCGGCGCAGGGAACCTACAATGAGCAGTTCTTC
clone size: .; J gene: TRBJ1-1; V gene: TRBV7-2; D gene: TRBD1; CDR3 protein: CASSVRRGNQAFF; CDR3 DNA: TGTGCCAGCAGCGTCCGCAGGGGGAATCAAGCTTTCTTT
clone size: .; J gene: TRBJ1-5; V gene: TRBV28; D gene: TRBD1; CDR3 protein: CASSSTSRGSNQPQHF; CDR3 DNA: TGTGCCAGCAGTTCCACGAGCAGGGGGAGCAATCAGCCCCAGCATTTT
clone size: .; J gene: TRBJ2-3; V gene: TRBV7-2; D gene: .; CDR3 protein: CASSFRGGAGTDTQYF; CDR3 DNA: TGTGCCAGCAGCTTTAGGGGGGGGGCCGGCACAGATACGCAGTATTTT
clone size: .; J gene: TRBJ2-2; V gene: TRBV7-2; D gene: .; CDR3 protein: CASTPQGGGELFF; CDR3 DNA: TGTGCCAGCACCCCCCAAGGGGGCGGGGAGCTGTTTTTT
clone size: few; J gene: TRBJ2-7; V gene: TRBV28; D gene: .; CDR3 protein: CASRLRSGEQYF; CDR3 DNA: TGTGCCAGCAGACTTAGATCGGGCGAGCAGTACTTC
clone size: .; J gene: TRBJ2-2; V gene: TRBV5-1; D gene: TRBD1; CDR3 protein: CASSYKPPDRTNTGELFF; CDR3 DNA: TGCGCCAGCAGTTACAAACCCCCGGACAGGACGAACACCGGGGAGCTGTTTTTT
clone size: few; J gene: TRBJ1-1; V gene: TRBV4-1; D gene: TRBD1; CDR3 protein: CASSHNRGIAFF; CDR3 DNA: TGCGCCAGCAGCCACAACAGGGGTATAGCTTTCTTT
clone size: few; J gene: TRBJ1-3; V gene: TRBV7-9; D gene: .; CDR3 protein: CASSLAVSGSSGNTIYF; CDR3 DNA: TGTGCCAGCAGCTTAGCGGTCAGCGGGAGCTCTGGAAACACCATATATTTT
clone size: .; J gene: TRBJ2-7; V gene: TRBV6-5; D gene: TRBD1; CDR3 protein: CASSYSRTGVYEQYF; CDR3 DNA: TGTGCCAGCAGTTACTCGAGGACAGGGGTCTACGAGCAGTACTTC